Each of the 20 T cell receptor beta chains below was sequenced from the same sample in a study of cytomegalovirus exposure and HLA in healthy donors listed by TCRdb under 2017. Library preparation employed the immunoSEQ multiplex PCR assay. Not all clones reach the TCRdb copy of this immuneACCESS table, which keeps in-frame sequences only. Checked studies attribute under half of the gap to unresolved V genes and leave the rest unexplained. Within this sample are approximately 39,000 clones, with around 93% of them counted one time only. The ten largest clones take up around 3.4% of the sample. The specimen was PBMCs. All receptors come from a man aged 18 to 29 in good health and CMV-seronegative.

The rearrangement links TRBV20-1 to TRBJ2-7; TRBD2 might be the D (5 bases). Germline CDR1 reads DFQATT; CDR2 reads SNEGSKA (reference sequence). V gave up 6 bases and J gave up 3 bases, with 9 bases separating them. CDR3 length: 11 amino acids. The CDR3 sequence is CSASDFYEQYF. Here the CDR3 DNA reads TGCAGTGCGTCGGACTTCTACGAGCAGTACTTC.

This clone was seen only once. V is TRBV5-3 and J is TRBJ2-7; 11 bases are shared with TRBD2. TRBV5-3 is treated as an ORF (open reading frame) with a function not yet certain. The J segment lost 5 bases and the V segment lost 5 bases, leaving 15 bases of the junction unmatched. This CDR3 has 17 residues. CDR3 DNA: TGTGCCAGAAGAGGGGGGACTAGCGGCTTTCCCGGGGACGAGCAGTACTTC. Translated: CARRGGTSGFPGDEQYF.

The chain is built from TRBV2 and TRBJ1-5, with D hard to call. Germline CDR1 SNHLY, CDR2 FYNNEI. The V end was cut by 4 bases, the J end by 7 bases, with 14 bases between. The CDR3 runs to 14 residues. The CDR3 loop is CASSGGQVRQPQHF. CDR3 sequence (DNA): TGTGCCAGCAGTGGAGGGCAGGTTCGGCAGCCCCAGCATTTT.

The CDR3 sequence: CASSLIDRVPEAFF. The CDR3 DNA follows: TGTGCCAGCAGCCTGATCGACAGGGTCCCTGAAGCTTTCTTT. The chain uses TRBV5-4 and TRBJ1-1; 7 bases fit TRBD1. The V gene end was trimmed by 4 bases and the J gene end by 6 bases; junction bases not matched to a gene: 9. Germline loops: CDR1 SGHNT, CDR2 YYREEE (reference sequence). This CDR3 region has 14 residues.

This clone occurred once. This chain's CDR3 is CASSPGESGGGNEQFF. In DNA form, the CDR3 reads TGTGCCAGCAGCCCCGGGGAATCGGGAGGGGGCAATGAGCAGTTCTTC. The gene calls are TRBV2 and TRBJ2-1; 8 nucleotides align to TRBD2. The J segment lost 6 bases and the V segment lost 6 bases, leaving 13 bases of the junction unmatched. Germline CDR1 and CDR2: SNHLY and FYNNEI. This CDR3 has 16 residues.

The chain links TRBV28 to TRBJ2-1, with D possibly TRBD1 on 5 matching bases. The length of the CDR3 is 14 residues. V was shortened by 3 bases and J by 0 bases, with 6 bases between the two germline ends. Germline V lookup: CDR1 MDHEN, CDR2 SYDVKM. CDR3 nucleotide sequence: TGTGCCAGCAGTTTCGACAGCTCCTACAATGAGCAGTTCTTC. It codes for CASSFDSSYNEQFF. The full variable domain, completed using reference TRBV28 and TRBJ2-1, is DVKVTQSSRYLVKRTGEKVFLECVQDMDHENMFWYRQDPGLGLRLIYFSYDVKMKEKGDIPEGYSVSREKKERFSLILESASTNQTSMYLCASSFDSSYNEQFFGPGTRLTVL.

This chain uses TRBV30 with TRBJ1-5; D uncertain. The CDR3 is 12 amino acids. Germline V gene data show CDR1 as GTSNPN and CDR2 as SVGIG (reference sequence). The ends were cut back, 4 bases at V and 6 bases at J, with 10 bases in the middle. The CDR3: CAWTKRGQPQHF. The CDR3 DNA reads TGTGCCTGGACCAAACGGGGTCAGCCCCAGCATTTT.

Here the CDR3 reads CASSDGWGGEGQETQYF. As DNA, the CDR3 is TGTGCCAGCAGCGACGGTTGGGGGGGCGAAGGACAAGAGACCCAGTACTTC. This chain connects TRBV5-4 to TRBJ2-5; weak D call: TRBD2 (7 bases). The CDR3 is 17 residues long. Germline values: CDR1 SGHNT, CDR2 YYREEE (reference sequence). Trimming cost V 4 bases and J 2 bases, with 21 bases left between them.

Remarks on this clone: One end of the junction is discordant with germline, which a read error may explain. This CDR3 reads CASSFNRDRWDF. For the CDR3, the DNA is TGTGCCAGCAGTTTCAACCGGGACAGATGGGATTTT. This chain connects TRBV2 to TRBJ2-3, with 7 bases fitting TRBD1. In germline, CDR1 is SNHLY, CDR2 FYNNEI. The CDR3 spans 12 residues. Looking up the rest from reference TRBV2 and TRBJ2-3 gives the full variable domain: EPEVTQTPSHQVTQMGQEVILRCVPISNHLYFYWYRQILGQKVEFLVSFYNNEISEKSEIFDDQFSVERPDGSNFTLKIRSTKLEDSAMYFCASSFNRDRWDFGPGTRLTVL.

CDR3 bases: TGTGCCAGTCAAACACAGACGAACACCGGGGAGCTGTTTTTT. Translated: CASQTQTNTGELFF. This rearrangement joins TRBV19 to TRBJ2-2; unclear D gene. There are 14 residues in the CDR3. Trimming shortened V by 8 bases and J by 0 bases, and 10 bases separated the two germline ends. CDR1 is LNHDA, CDR2 SQIVND, per germline (reference sequence). Complete variable domain (other parts from reference TRBV19 and TRBJ2-2): DGGITQSPKYLFRKEGQNVTLSCEQNLNHDAMYWYRQDPGQGLRLIYYSQIVNDFQKGDIAEGYSVSREKKESFPLTVTSAQKNPTAFYLCASQTQTNTGELFFGEGSRLTVL.

V usage is TRBV29-1 and J usage is TRBJ1-1, with TRBD1 as a possible D gene (5 bases). Germline V gene data show CDR1 as SQVTM and CDR2 as ANQGSEA. The CDR3 is made up of 13 amino acids. Trimming took 7 bases from V and 1 from J, leaving 13 bases between them. The CDR3 coding sequence is TGCAGCGCCAAACAGGCCGAGAACACTGAAGCTTTCTTT. It codes for CSAKQAENTEAFF.

The CDR3 loop reads CASNSAWETQYF. The DNA of the CDR3 is TGTGCCAGCAACTCCGCTTGGGAGACCCAGTACTTC. This chain links TRBV28 with TRBJ2-5; D uncertain. The ends were cut back, 7 bases at V and 5 bases at J, with 11 bases in the middle. In germline, CDR1 is MDHEN, CDR2 SYDVKM. CDR3 length: 12 residues.

The chain joins TRBV5-1 to TRBJ1-1; 9 bases line up with TRBD1. V was clipped by 3 bases and J by 4 bases; unmatched bases: 7. Germline CDR1 and CDR2: SGHRS and YFSETQ. The CDR3 spans 15 residues. The CDR3 region has the DNA TGCGCCAGCAGCTCTAACAGGGGGCTCGTCACTGAAGCTTTCTTT. Translated, it gives CASSSNRGLVTEAFF.

This clone is large by share. In DNA, the CDR3 is TGTGCCAGCAGCTCGCACACCGGGACAGGGATCTACGAGCAGTACTTC. The encoded protein is CASSSHTGTGIYEQYF. The rearrangement uses TRBV13 and TRBJ2-7; 9 bases fit TRBD1. V gave up 4 bases and J gave up 3 bases; unmatched junction bases: 10. This CDR3 spans 16 amino acids. CDR1 PRHDT and CDR2 FYEKMQ come from the germline V gene (reference sequence).

V is TRBV21-1 and J is TRBJ2-3; the DNA was not used to check the table's D call, TRBD1. TRBV21-1 is listed as a pseudogene. The CDR3 totals 16 residues. CDR3 coding DNA: TGTGCCAGCAGCAACCCGAAGCCCAGGTTGACAGATACGCAGTATTTT. Translated, it gives CASSNPKPRLTDTQYF.

V usage is TRBV7-6 and J usage is TRBJ2-2, with D possibly TRBD2 on 6 matching bases. The CDR3 contains 16 residues. The V and J ends lost 2 bases and 4 bases respectively, with 14 bases between them. Per germline, CDR1 SGHVS and CDR2 FNYEAQ. The CDR3 reads CASSLQSAGGTGELFF. The DNA of the CDR3 is TGTGCCAGCAGCTTACAATCCGCCGGGGGCACCGGGGAGCTGTTTTTT.

The chain joins TRBV2 to TRBJ1-4, with D perhaps TRBD1 (6 bases). Germline V CDR1 and CDR2: SNHLY, FYNNEI. Deletions cut 3 bases from V and 7 bases from J, with 12 bases between. CDR3 length equals 14 residues. The CDR3 protein is CASSERGQGEKLFF. The CDR3 DNA follows: TGTGCCAGCAGTGAGCGGGGGCAGGGTGAAAAACTGTTTTTT.

The chain recombines TRBV4-1 with TRBJ2-7, with 8 bases lining up with TRBD1. This CDR3 comprises 17 residues. The germline V gene has CDR1 MGHRA and CDR2 YSYEKL. Germline trimming cut 4 bases from V and 4 bases from J; bases unmatched to any gene: 15. The CDR3 coding sequence is TGCGCCAGCAGCCGAGAGGCGGACCAGGGGGCGTTGTACGAGCAGTACTTC. Its translation is CASSREADQGALYEQYF.

V usage is TRBV10-1 and J usage is TRBJ2-1; tentatively, D is TRBD2 (5 bases). V was trimmed by 3 bases and J by 8 bases, leaving 11 bases between them. This CDR3 has 13 residues. Germline CDR1 and CDR2: WNHNN and SYGVQD (reference sequence). The CDR3 coding sequence is TGCGCCAGCAGTGATGGAGGAAGAGATGAGCAGTTCTTC. This encodes CASSDGGRDEQFF.

The rearrangement links TRBV30 to TRBJ1-2; weak D call: TRBD1 (6 bases). Trimming pared 3 bases from V and 4 bases from J, leaving 15 bases between. This CDR3 region has 14 residues. Germline loops: CDR1 GTSNPN, CDR2 SVGIG (reference sequence). Here the CDR3 reads CAWRRGGGGYGYTF. For the CDR3, the DNA is TGTGCCTGGAGGCGAGGGGGGGGCGGCTATGGCTACACCTTC. The whole variable domain, filled in from reference TRBV30 and TRBJ1-2, reads SQTIHQWPATLVQPVGSPLSLECTVEGTSNPNLYWYRQAAGRGLQLLFYSVGIGQISSEVPQNLSASRPQDRQFILSSKKLLLSDSGFYLCAWRRGGGGYGYTFGSGTRLTVV.